This T cell receptor beta chain was sequenced for a study of T cell responses to AZD1222 COVID-19 vaccine. General study points: Vaccine-associated CD4 TCRs spanned spike, dominant at 160-218 and 743-854. Epitopes outside B.1.351 and B.1.1.7 mutated regions reportedly drew nearly half of spike TCRs. Repertoires were sampled only after the peak T cell response. There were mostly white British donors and more females than males, and clonal diversity was possibly underestimated.

On this clone: The antigen remains unidentified.

The CDR3 spans 15 residues. This table comes from immunoSEQ multiplex PCR, and its TCRdb copy is limited to in-frame clones, with some not included. The sample comprises 150,000 or so clones, 75% to 90% of which are singletons, and 5.5% to 7% rests with the top ten. The V gene is TRBV21-1, the J gene TRBJ1-5; the table calls TRBD1, which could not be checked here. TRBV21-1 is labeled a pseudogene. The sequence came from an adult who had recovered from COVID-19. The input for sequencing was peripheral blood, taken after recovery from COVID-19. The DNA for the CDR3 is TGTGCCAGCAGCAAGAGGGGACAGGACAATCAGCCCCAGCATTTT. Protein product: CASSKRGQDNQPQHF.